The clone carrying this T cell receptor beta chain was observed at least ten times. One entry per CDR3 protein, called by TCRdb with MiXCR from the RT-PCR reads. Altogether hundreds of thousands of distinct CDR3 sequences are present, approximately 7.6% being singletons, with the ten largest covering 13%. From germline, CDR1 is DFQATT and CDR2 SNEGSKA (reference sequence). CDR3 length: 14 residues. Trimming stripped 0 bases from V and 5 bases from J, with 12 bases between. The data were obtained in a study of response to subunit inactivated influenza vaccine. The material was PBMCs from blood, obtained less than 30 months after vaccination. This chain connects TRBV20-1 to TRBJ2-3; D assignment may be TRBD1 or TRBD2 (5 bases each). The receptor comes from a man between 45 and 75 years old who received an inactivated influenza vaccine. CDR3: CSARDSTRGDTQYF. The CDR3 DNA reads as TGCAGTGCTAGAGATTCTACTAGGGGAGATACGCAGTATTTT.